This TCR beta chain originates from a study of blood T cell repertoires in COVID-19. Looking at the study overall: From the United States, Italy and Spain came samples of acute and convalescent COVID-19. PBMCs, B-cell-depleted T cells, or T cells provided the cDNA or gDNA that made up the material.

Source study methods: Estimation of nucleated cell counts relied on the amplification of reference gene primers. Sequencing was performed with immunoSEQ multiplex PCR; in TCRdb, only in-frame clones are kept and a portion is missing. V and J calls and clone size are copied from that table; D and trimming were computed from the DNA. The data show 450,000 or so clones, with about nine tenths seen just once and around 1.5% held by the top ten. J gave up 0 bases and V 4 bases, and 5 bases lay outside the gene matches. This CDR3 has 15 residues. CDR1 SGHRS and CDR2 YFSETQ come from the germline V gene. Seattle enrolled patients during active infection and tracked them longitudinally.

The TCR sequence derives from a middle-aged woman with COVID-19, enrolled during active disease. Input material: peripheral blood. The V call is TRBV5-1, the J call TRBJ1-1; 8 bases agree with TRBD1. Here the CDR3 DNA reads TGCGCCAGCAGCAGCGGACAGGGTCTGAACACTGAAGCTTTCTTT. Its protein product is CASSSGQGLNTEAFF.